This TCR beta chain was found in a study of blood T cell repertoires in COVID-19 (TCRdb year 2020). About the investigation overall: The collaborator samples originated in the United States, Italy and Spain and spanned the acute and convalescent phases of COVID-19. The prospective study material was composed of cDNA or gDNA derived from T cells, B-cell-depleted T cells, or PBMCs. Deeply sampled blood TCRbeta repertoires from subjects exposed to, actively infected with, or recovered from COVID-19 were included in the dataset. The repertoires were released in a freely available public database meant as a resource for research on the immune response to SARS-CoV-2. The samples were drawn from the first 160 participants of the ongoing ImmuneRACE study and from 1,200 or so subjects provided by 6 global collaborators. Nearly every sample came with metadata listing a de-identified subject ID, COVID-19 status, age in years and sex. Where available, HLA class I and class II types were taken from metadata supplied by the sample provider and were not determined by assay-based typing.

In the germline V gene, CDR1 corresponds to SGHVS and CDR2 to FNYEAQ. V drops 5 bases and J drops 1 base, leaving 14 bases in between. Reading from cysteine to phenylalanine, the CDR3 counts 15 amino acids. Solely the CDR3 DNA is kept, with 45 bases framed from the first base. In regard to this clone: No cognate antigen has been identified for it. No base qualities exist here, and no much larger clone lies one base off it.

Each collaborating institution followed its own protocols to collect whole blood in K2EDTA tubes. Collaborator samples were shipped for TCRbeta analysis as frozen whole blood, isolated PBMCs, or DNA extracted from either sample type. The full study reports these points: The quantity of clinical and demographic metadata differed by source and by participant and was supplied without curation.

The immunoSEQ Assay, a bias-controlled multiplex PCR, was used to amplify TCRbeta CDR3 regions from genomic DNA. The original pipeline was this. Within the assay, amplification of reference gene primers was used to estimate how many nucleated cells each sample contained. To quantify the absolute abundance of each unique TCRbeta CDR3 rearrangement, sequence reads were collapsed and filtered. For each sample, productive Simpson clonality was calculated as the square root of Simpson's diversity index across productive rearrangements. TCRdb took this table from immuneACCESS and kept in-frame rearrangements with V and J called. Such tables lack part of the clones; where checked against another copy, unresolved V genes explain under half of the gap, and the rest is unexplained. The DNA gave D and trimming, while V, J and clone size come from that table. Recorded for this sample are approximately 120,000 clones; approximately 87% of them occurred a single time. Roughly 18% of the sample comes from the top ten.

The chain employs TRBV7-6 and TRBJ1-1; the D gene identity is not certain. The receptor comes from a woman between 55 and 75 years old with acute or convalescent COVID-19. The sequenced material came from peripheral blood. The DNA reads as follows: TGTGCCAGCAGCCGAGGGCTAGCGACGAACACTGAAGCTTTCTTT. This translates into CASSRGLATNTEAFF.